This TCR beta chain comes out of a study of T cells in localized non-small cell lung cancer. The method was immunoSEQ multiplex PCR; TCRdb's version includes in-frame clones alone and lacks a portion of them. The table has about 70,000 clones, 86% seen once; the top ten hold around a fifth. This TCR derives from a male donor at least 60 years old with stage III squamous cell lung carcinoma. Sequencing used peripheral blood, obtained before any cancer treatment.

As DNA, the CDR3 is TGTGCCAGTAGCAGCAGAGACAGGGGGGGCTACGAGCAGTACTTC. Amino acids: CASSSRDRGGYEQYF. The V and J genes are TRBV19 and TRBJ2-7; 9 bases are a match to TRBD1. This CDR3 has 15 residues. CDR1 is LNHDA, CDR2 SQIVND, per germline (reference sequence). V lost 6 bases, J lost 3 bases, and 9 bases stayed unmatched.